The 24 T cell receptor beta chains given below trace back to one sample, sequenced in a study of PD-1 blockade in classical Hodgkin lymphoma. The time point is: cycle 4 day 1 (C4D1), after more than 5 weeks of nivolumab. Relapse after autologous stem cell transplantation occurred in every patient, and brentuximab vedotin exposure varied. TCRdb keeps only in-frame clones here, not all; method: immunoSEQ multiplex PCR. In the table there are some 20,000 clones, 76% of which are singletons. The sequences come from peripheral blood mononuclear cells (PBMCs), collected before the fourth cycle of nivolumab. Receptors were obtained from a human donor with classical Hodgkin lymphoma.

This clone counts as large. The rearrangement joins TRBV5-1 to TRBJ1-2; 8 bases are shared with TRBD1. This CDR3 has 15 residues. Germline V gene lookup returns CDR1 SGHRS and CDR2 YFSETQ. Losses at the gene ends were 6 bases for V and 8 bases for J; bases not matched to a gene: 15. CDR3 sequence (DNA): TGCGCCAGCAATCTAGGGACAGACAGGGGTACGGGCTACACCTTC. This translates into CASNLGTDRGTGYTF.

The V call is TRBV7-2, the J call TRBJ1-2; D uncertain. The V end lost 1 base, the J end lost 8 bases, and 11 bases lay between the germline ends. CDR3 length equals 13 residues. Germline lookup yields CDR1 SGHTA and CDR2 FQGNSA. This chain's CDR3 is CASSLGGIGGYTF. The CDR3 DNA reads as TGTGCCAGCAGCTTAGGGGGAATTGGCGGCTACACCTTC.

This clone was seen a handful of times. This chain connects TRBV11-2 to TRBJ2-3, with 7 bases aligning to TRBD2. Trimming removed 5 bases from V and 10 bases from J; junction bases left unmatched: 15. Germline assignment: CDR1 SGHAT and CDR2 FQNNGV. This CDR3 contains 15 residues. In nucleotides, the CDR3 is TGTGCCAGCAGCCCTGGGGGGGGACGCTCCCCCTCGCAGTATTTT. Translation gives CASSPGGGRSPSQYF.

In its sample, this clone was seen once. The rearrangement uses TRBV2 and TRBJ2-1; a weak D match, TRBD2 (5 bases). V lost 6 bases and J 6 bases, leaving 9 bases between the germline ends. Germline CDR1 is SNHLY and CDR2 is FYNNEI. CDR3 length: 12 amino acids. The CDR3 reads CASSATSNEQFF. The CDR3 DNA reads as TGTGCCAGCAGCGCCACTAGCAATGAGCAGTTCTTC.

This rearrangement joins TRBV5-5 to TRBJ1-2; 10 nucleotides agree with TRBD1. J was trimmed by 8 bases and V by 4 bases; bases with no gene match: 11. The CDR3 is 15 amino acids. Germline values: CDR1 SGHKS, CDR2 YYEKEE (reference sequence). In DNA, the CDR3 is TGTGCCAGCAGCCCGGGACAGGGGATACGGAGCGGCTACACCTTC. Its protein product is CASSPGQGIRSGYTF.

J is TRBJ2-6 and V is TRBV5-1; tentative D call: TRBD1 (8 bases). The CDR3 has 18 residues. Trimming shortened V by 3 bases and J by 1 base, and 17 bases separated the two germline ends. The germline V gene encodes CDR1 SGHRS and CDR2 YFSETQ. The CDR3, as DNA: TGCGCCAGCAGCTCGGTCGGACAGGGACTATCTGGGGCCAACGTCCTGACTTTC. Its protein is CASSSVGQGLSGANVLTF.

This chain connects TRBV27 to TRBJ2-7; tentatively, D is TRBD1 (5 bases). The germline V gene encodes CDR1 MNHEY and CDR2 SMNVEV (reference sequence). With 6 bases removed from V and 3 bases from J, the gap between germline ends came to 18 bases. The length of the CDR3 is 15 residues. The CDR3 is CASSLGVRRDYEQYF. CDR3 coding DNA: TGTGCCAGCAGCTTAGGGGTAAGGCGCGACTACGAGCAGTACTTC.

The chain links TRBV27 to TRBJ2-3; 10 bases line up with TRBD1. The CDR3 is made up of 15 amino acids. V shed 6 bases, J shed 3 bases, and the junction held 6 bases outside the gene matches. The germline CDR1 and CDR2 sequences are MNHEY and SMNVEV (reference sequence). CDR3 coding DNA: TGTGCCAGCAGCCGGCCGGGACAGGGGACAGATACGCAGTATTTT. Its translation: CASSRPGQGTDTQYF.

The CDR3 is CASSPLGTSGGTDTQYF. CDR3 DNA sequence: TGTGCCAGCTCACCACTCGGGACTAGCGGAGGCACAGATACGCAGTATTTT. The genes are TRBV18 and TRBJ2-3; 11 bases fit TRBD2. Germline loops: CDR1 KGHSH, CDR2 LQKENI. The CDR3 runs to 17 residues. Germline trimming cut 1 base from V and 1 base from J; bases unmatched to any gene: 4.

By proportion, this clone is medium-sized. V is TRBV19 and J is TRBJ2-3; possible D gene TRBD1, 6 bases. V lost 7 bases to trimming and J lost 4 bases, with 15 bases between them. The CDR3 is 14 amino acids. The germline gives CDR1 LNHDA, CDR2 SQIVND (reference sequence). The CDR3 DNA reads TGTGCCAGTAAACTGGGACATGGACCAGATACGCAGTATTTT. Encoded protein: CASKLGHGPDTQYF. The complete variable domain, with remaining parts taken from reference TRBV19 and TRBJ2-3, reads DGGITQSPKYLFRKEGQNVTLSCEQNLNHDAMYWYRQDPGQGLRLIYYSQIVNDFQKGDIAEGYSVSREKKESFPLTVTSAQKNPTAFYLCASKLGHGPDTQYFGPGTRLTVL.

This clone was seen more than once but under ten times. The same CDR3 can be traced to other DNA sequences in this sample. The rearrangement links TRBV5-1 to TRBJ2-1; 12 bases match TRBD2. The CDR3 has 14 amino acids. Germline loops: CDR1 SGHRS, CDR2 YFSETQ. Trimming removed 5 bases from V and 6 bases from J; junction bases left unmatched: 3. CDR3 DNA: TGCGCCAGCAGGGGACTAGCGGGCCCCAATGAGCAGTTCTTC. It encodes CASRGLAGPNEQFF. Combining the CDR3 with reference TRBV5-1 and TRBJ2-1 gives the whole variable domain KAGVTQTPRYLIKTRGQQVTLSCSPISGHRSVSWYQQTPGQGLQFLFEYFSETQRNKGNFPGRFSGRQFSNSRSEMNVSTLELGDSALYLCASRGLAGPNEQFFGPGTRLTVL.

This chain links TRBV5-6 with TRBJ1-2; a possible D gene is TRBD1 (5 bases). CDR1 is SGHDT and CDR2 is YYEEEE in the germline V gene. The length of the CDR3 is 15 residues. The V gene lost 2 bases and the J gene lost 1 base, with 12 bases spanning the gap. CDR3 protein: CASSLRGLDNYGYTF. The DNA of the CDR3 is TGTGCCAGCAGCTTAAGGGGCCTCGATAACTATGGCTACACCTTC.

This chain joins TRBV28 and TRBJ1-1, with a tentative D call TRBD1 (6 bases). The V gene lost 10 bases and the J gene lost 3 bases, with 18 bases spanning the gap. This CDR3 is built from 14 residues. Per germline, CDR1 MDHEN and CDR2 SYDVKM. The CDR3 DNA reads as TGTGCCACCTCTTCCCTAGGGGGGGACACTGAAGCTTTCTTT. Protein product: CATSSLGGDTEAFF.

The chain recombines TRBV19 with TRBJ2-7, with D tentatively TRBD2 (5 bases). This CDR3 contains 14 residues. The V gene lost 5 bases and the J gene lost 3 bases, with 14 bases spanning the gap. CDR1 and CDR2 (germline): LNHDA, SQIVND (reference sequence). The CDR3 nucleotides are TGTGCCAGTAGTCCCGGACTCTTGAGCTACGAGCAGTACTTC. This gives the protein CASSPGLLSYEQYF.

The V gene is TRBV5-1, the J gene TRBJ1-4; 7 bases are a match to TRBD1. The CDR3 runs 15 residues. Germline V gives CDR1 SGHRS, CDR2 YFSETQ. V lost 0 bases, J lost 3 bases, and 2 bases stayed unmatched. The CDR3 nucleotides read TGCGCCAGCAGCTTGGGGGACAGACCTAATGAAAAACTGTTTTTT. As protein: CASSLGDRPNEKLFF. The variable domain in full, with the rest retrieved from reference TRBV5-1 and TRBJ1-4, is KAGVTQTPRYLIKTRGQQVTLSCSPISGHRSVSWYQQTPGQGLQFLFEYFSETQRNKGNFPGRFSGRQFSNSRSEMNVSTLELGDSALYLCASSLGDRPNEKLFFGSGTQLSVL.

This clone was recorded a few times. The chain recombines TRBV18 with TRBJ1-5; D is undetermined. Germline CDR1 and CDR2: KGHSH and LQKENI. CDR3 length: 13 residues. Trimming stripped 6 bases from V and 7 bases from J, with 13 bases between. In DNA, the CDR3 is TGTGCCAGCTCCCGGGAAGGGAGCCAGCCCCAGCATTTT. As protein: CASSREGSQPQHF.

The gene calls are TRBV11-2 and TRBJ1-1, with 7 bases fitting TRBD1. After removal of 0 bases from V and 1 base from J, the junction contained 8 bases not matched to a gene. Germline V lookup: CDR1 SGHAT, CDR2 FQNNGV. CDR3 length equals 17 residues. CDR3 coding DNA: TGTGCCAGCAGCTTAGATTGGCGCAACAGGGGGAACACTGAAGCTTTCTTT. Encoded protein: CASSLDWRNRGNTEAFF.

In its sample, this clone was seen once. J is TRBJ2-1 and V is TRBV5-4; TRBD1 matches 8 bases. In germline, CDR1 is SGHNT, CDR2 YYREEE (reference sequence). Germline trimming cut 4 bases from V and 4 bases from J; bases unmatched to any gene: 7. The CDR3 consists of 15 residues. CDR3 in amino acids: CASSTRDRIYNEQFF. In DNA, the CDR3 is TGTGCCAGCAGCACCCGGGACAGGATTTACAATGAGCAGTTCTTC.

This clone was found a few times. This chain links TRBV27 with TRBJ1-2; D unresolved. CDR1 is MNHEY and CDR2 is SMNVEV in the germline V gene (reference sequence). The CDR3 consists of 13 residues. V was shortened by 6 bases and J by 1 base, with 9 bases between the two germline ends. Here the CDR3 DNA reads TGTGCCAGCAGCCCCGACGGTAACTATGGCTACACCTTC. Amino acids: CASSPDGNYGYTF.

In DNA form, the CDR3 reads TGTGCCAGCAGCAAATCATCTCGGACAGGGGCATATAGCAATCAGCCCCAGCATTTT. The encoded protein is CASSKSSRTGAYSNQPQHF. The V and J genes are TRBV21-1 and TRBJ1-5; the DNA was not compared with TRBD1, the D call given in the table. TRBV21-1 is designated a pseudogene. The CDR3 contains 19 residues.

The chain is built from TRBV19 and TRBJ2-7; D possibly corresponds to TRBD1 (6 bases). This CDR3 region has 13 residues. Germline V gene sequence: CDR1 LNHDA, CDR2 SQIVND (reference sequence). V was clipped by 3 bases and J by 3 bases, with 9 bases between them. The CDR3 reads CASSILGGYEQYF. The CDR3, as DNA: TGTGCCAGTAGTATTCTAGGGGGCTACGAGCAGTACTTC.

The chain is built from TRBV19 and TRBJ1-6; D remains ambiguous. This CDR3 has 13 residues. Trimming removed 5 bases at V and 11 bases at J, with 13 bases between. Per the germline V gene, CDR1 is LNHDA and CDR2 is SQIVND (reference sequence). DNA for the CDR3: TGTGCCAGTAGTCCCCTCGGGCTAACACCCCTCCACTTT. Protein product: CASSPLGLTPLHF.

The rearrangement uses TRBV5-4 and TRBJ2-7, with 13 bases matching TRBD2. Trimming removed 4 bases from V and 3 bases from J; junction bases left unmatched: 4. The CDR3 runs to 15 residues. Germline V gives CDR1 SGHNT, CDR2 YYREEE (reference sequence). As DNA, the CDR3 is TGTGCCAGCAGCACGGGACTAGCGGGAATCTACGAGCAGTACTTC. This codes for CASSTGLAGIYEQYF.

The gene calls are TRBV28 and TRBJ1-2, with D possibly matching TRBD1 (6 bases). From germline, CDR1 is MDHEN and CDR2 SYDVKM. The length of the CDR3 is 14 residues. V gave up 3 bases and J gave up 5 bases, with 13 bases separating them. CDR3 in DNA: TGTGCCAGCAGTTTCCTACAGGGAGGGTATGGCTACACCTTC. Translated, it gives CASSFLQGGYGYTF.